The 7 T cell receptor beta chains reported below all come from one sample, sequenced in a study of T cell responses to AZD1222 COVID-19 vaccine. Measured with immunoSEQ multiplex PCR; TCRdb has only the in-frame clones, and not every one. The sample yields 100,000 or so clones, roughly nine tenths seen once. The specimen was peripheral blood, collected on day 0 of AZD1222 vaccination. These receptors were collected from an adult in good health.

The chain is built from TRBV7-2 and TRBJ2-7; D not resolved. Between the trimmed V and J ends, which lost 0 bases and 4 bases, there was a span of 13 bases. The CDR3 is made up of 15 amino acids. Germline V CDR1 and CDR2: SGHTA, FQGNSA. Here the CDR3 reads CASSLARPGPYEQYF. The CDR3 DNA sequence: TGTGCCAGCAGCTTAGCCCGGCCAGGCCCTTACGAGCAGTACTTC.

The genes are TRBV5-4 and TRBJ1-2, with D unresolved. Germline CDR1 is SGHNT and CDR2 is YYREEE (reference sequence). Trimming stripped 1 base from V and 8 bases from J, with 12 bases between. The CDR3 covers 13 residues. The CDR3 loop reads CASSLSQEKGYTF. The CDR3 region has the DNA TGTGCCAGCAGCTTGAGCCAGGAGAAGGGCTACACCTTC.

This rearrangement joins TRBV21-1 to TRBJ2-1. TRBV21-1 is assigned pseudogene status. This CDR3 is built from 16 residues. CDR3 DNA sequence: TGTGCCAGCAGCAAAGTGGGGACAATTCTAGCGAATGAGCAGTTCTTC. Its protein product is CASSKVGTILANEQFF.

The chain uses TRBV7-6 and TRBJ2-3, with D possibly TRBD1 on 6 matching bases. Germline V lookup: CDR1 SGHVS, CDR2 FNYEAQ. This CDR3 comprises 14 residues. Trimming shortened V by 2 bases and J by 2 bases, and 8 bases separated the two germline ends. DNA of the CDR3: TGTGCCAGCAGCTTAACAGGGAACACAGATACGCAGTATTTT. This gives the protein CASSLTGNTDTQYF.

This sequence joins TRBV9 and TRBJ1-2, with TRBD1 identical over 9 bases. Germline CDR1 and CDR2: SGDLS and YYNGEE. The V and J ends lost 5 bases and 4 bases, in that order; junction bases with no gene match: 3. The CDR3 runs to 13 residues. As DNA, the CDR3 is TGTGCCAGCAGTCCGGGACAGGGCTATGGCTACACCTTC. This encodes CASSPGQGYGYTF.

This clone was observed once. This chain links TRBV5-1 with TRBJ1-5; 8 bases are shared with TRBD1. Trimming at V came to 0 bases and at J to 4 bases, leaving 3 bases not matched to a gene. Germline assignment: CDR1 SGHRS and CDR2 YFSETQ. The CDR3 covers 15 residues. The CDR3 here is CASSLGTGNNQPQHF. The CDR3 nucleotides are TGCGCCAGCAGCTTGGGGACAGGGAATAATCAGCCCCAGCATTTT.

The chain uses TRBV30 and TRBJ1-4, with unresolved D. Per germline, CDR1 GTSNPN and CDR2 SVGIG (reference sequence). V gave up 0 bases and J gave up 3 bases, with 14 bases separating them. This CDR3 comprises 16 residues. CDR3 in DNA: TGTGCCTGGAGTGTATTCGTTGGGCCCGCTAATGAAAAACTGTTTTTT. Translation gives CAWSVFVGPANEKLFF.